This is a list of T cell receptor beta chains from one sample in a study of blood T cell repertoires in COVID-19. The assay was immunoSEQ multiplex PCR, and TCRdb's table has in-frame clones only and misses some. This table holds 150,000 to 200,000 clones, around three quarters found once. Source material: peripheral blood. The receptors come from a man aged 55-75 years with active or convalescent COVID-19. Both conserved end residues are part of each CDR3. The D gene is left open where the match is weak. Clone size, where shown, is once, few, many, or a class for clones that have expanded.

>TRBV7-6|-|TRBD2|TRBJ2-2|18
CASSLEAFLTSGTGELFF
TGTGCCAGCAGCTTAGAAGCTTTCCTAACTAGCGGGACCGGGGAGCTGTTTTTT
>TRBV10-3|-|-|TRBJ1-6|12
CAIRSTDSPLHF
TGTGCCATCCGATCGACAGATTCACCCCTCCACTTT
>TRBV5-1|-|-|TRBJ1-5|15
CASSLGSHSNQPQHF
TGCGCCAGCAGCCTCGGGTCCCATAGCAATCAGCCCCAGCATTTT
>TRBV9|-|-|TRBJ1-3|15
CASSLDISSGNTIYF
TGTGCCAGCAGCCTCGACATCAGCTCTGGAAACACCATATATTTT
>TRBV28|once|TRBD1|TRBJ1-5|13
CASRTGFNQPQHF
TGTGCCAGCAGGACAGGGTTCAATCAGCCCCAGCATTTT
>TRBV7-6|-|TRBD1|TRBJ2-7|14
CASSSGTGPYEQYF
TGTGCCAGCAGTTCCGGGACAGGGCCCTACGAGCAGTACTTC
>TRBV28|once|TRBD1|TRBJ2-7|15
CASSPETGNLYEQYF
TGTGCCAGCAGTCCAGAGACAGGGAACCTCTACGAGCAGTACTTC
>TRBV4-2|-|-|TRBJ1-5|15
CASSQDNRENQPQHF
TGTGCCAGCAGCCAAGATAATAGAGAAAATCAGCCCCAGCATTTT
>TRBV5-1|few|TRBD2|TRBJ2-7|14
CASRSGTSGYEQYF
TGCGCCAGCAGGTCCGGGACTAGCGGTTACGAGCAGTACTTC
>TRBV30|-|TRBD1|TRBJ1-2|14
CACQSGTGNYGYTF
TGTGCCTGCCAGTCCGGGACAGGGAACTATGGCTACACCTTC
>TRBV7-2|-|-|TRBJ2-1|12
CASSFTGTSEFF
TGTGCCAGCAGCTTTACTGGGACTTCGGAGTTCTTC
>TRBV7-2|-|TRBD1|TRBJ1-2|15
CASSLGQGAGYGYTF
TGTGCCAGCAGCTTAGGGCAGGGGGCGGGATATGGCTACACCTTC
>TRBV27|-|TRBD1|TRBJ1-1|14
CASSSATGNPEAFF
TGTGCCAGCAGTTCCGCGACAGGGAACCCTGAAGCTTTCTTT
>TRBV3-1/TRBV3-2|-|TRBD1|TRBJ1-1|15
CASSRAGGMNTEAFF
TGTGCCAGCAGCCGAGCAGGGGGAATGAACACTGAAGCTTTCTTT
>TRBV27|many|TRBD1|TRBJ2-1|14
CASSTRTGISRGFF
TGTGCCAGCAGTACCAGGACAGGGATCTCCAGGGGGTTCTTC
>TRBV11-2|-|-|TRBJ1-1|12
CASSFQNTEAFF
TGTGCCAGCAGCTTTCAGAACACTGAAGCTTTCTTT
>TRBV5-1|-|TRBD1|TRBJ1-1|13
CASSSGQVTEAFF
TGCGCCAGCAGCTCCGGACAGGTCACTGAAGCTTTCTTT
>TRBV11-2|-|TRBD1|TRBJ1-1|17
CASSLQLGQGSNTEAFF
TGTGCCAGCAGCTTACAACTGGGACAGGGCTCGAACACTGAAGCTTTCTTT
>TRBV20-1|-|TRBD2|TRBJ2-1|14
CSASRTSGRNEQFF
TGCAGTGCTAGTAGGACTAGCGGGAGAAATGAGCAGTTCTTC
>TRBV19|-|TRBD1|TRBJ2-5|14
CASSPRDRAVTQYF
TGTGCCAGTAGTCCCCGGGACAGGGCCGTGACCCAGTACTTC
>TRBV3-1/TRBV3-2|-|-|TRBJ1-1|14
CASSQSIGRAQAFF
TGTGCCAGCAGCCAATCGATAGGCAGGGCTCAAGCTTTCTTT
>TRBV12-3/TRBV12-4|-|-|TRBJ1-1|11
CASSLGTEAFF
TGTGCCAGCAGCCTCGGCACTGAAGCTTTCTTT
>TRBV19|few|TRBD2|TRBJ2-3|17
CASSTFHSGGFTDTQYF
TGTGCCAGTAGTACCTTCCATTCGGGAGGCTTCACAGATACGCAGTATTTT
>TRBV29-1|-|-|TRBJ1-1|13
CSVGLLQIAEAFF
TGCAGCGTTGGTCTTTTGCAGATCGCTGAAGCTTTCTTT
>TRBV5-5|-|-|TRBJ2-5|16
CASSLVVRAGLETQYF
TGTGCCAGCAGCTTGGTGGTCAGGGCCGGGTTGGAGACCCAGTACTTC
>TRBV27|once|-|TRBJ1-5|12
CASCRGNQPQHF
TGTGCCAGCTGTCGTGGCAATCAGCCCCAGCATTTT
>TRBV19|-|TRBD2|TRBJ2-5|18
CASSAGLAGPISQETQYF
TGTGCCAGTAGTGCTGGACTAGCGGGACCCATCAGCCAAGAGACCCAGTACTTC
>TRBV5-1|-|TRBD1|TRBJ2-7|15
CASSLGGQATYEQYF
TGCGCCAGCAGCTTGGGGGGACAGGCAACCTACGAGCAGTACTTC
>TRBV7-9|-|-|TRBJ1-2|13
CASSLGGGHGYTF
TGTGCCAGCAGCTTAGGGGGAGGCCATGGCTACACCTTC
>TRBV15|-|TRBD1|TRBJ1-4|15
CATSRVTGGDEKLFF
TGTGCCACCAGCAGAGTTACAGGGGGAGACGAAAAACTGTTTTTT
>TRBV5-1|-|TRBD1|TRBJ1-2|14
CASSWGRTGDGYTF
TGCGCCAGCAGCTGGGGGAGGACAGGGGACGGCTACACCTTC
>TRBV4-1|many|-|TRBJ2-7|14
CASSQVVTVTEQYF
TGCGCCAGCAGCCAAGTGGTCACTGTCACCGAGCAGTACTTC
>TRBV2|-|TRBD2|TRBJ2-7|15
CASSASGRLRDEQYF
TGTGCCAGCAGTGCCAGCGGGAGGCTTCGGGACGAGCAGTACTTC
>TRBV2|-|TRBD1|TRBJ2-7|12
CASRDRADEQYF
TGTGCCAGCAGGGACAGGGCGGACGAGCAGTACTTC
>TRBV11-2|few|-|TRBJ2-1|14
CASSSPPENNEQFF
TGTGCCAGCAGCTCCCCGCCTGAGAACAATGAGCAGTTCTTC
>TRBV4-1|-|-|TRBJ2-2|14
CASSHGWVTGELFF
TGCGCCAGCAGCCACGGGTGGGTCACCGGGGAGCTGTTTTTT